This TCR beta chain was retrieved from a study of early T cells in non-severe SARS-CoV-2 infection. A word on this clonotype: Its matching antigen is unknown.

Study outcomes and limitations: Comparison of clonotypes with VDJdb favored anti-spike CD8 responses while missing private and CD4 specificities.

The CDR3 extends over 14 amino acids. Germline V CDR1 and CDR2: LGHNT, FRNRAP. V shed 5 bases and J 7 bases; nucleotides not matched to a gene: 3. TCRdb redid the calling of the 5' RACE reads with MiXCR, one entry per CDR3 protein. In the table there are approximately 76,000 distinct CDR3 sequences, about 11% of which are singletons. The V and J genes are TRBV12-5 and TRBJ1-5; 12 bases fit TRBD1. The sequence was obtained from an adult who was a healthcare worker with PCR-confirmed SARS-CoV-2 infection or an uninfected control (not recorded which). Sequenced sample: whole blood. The CDR3 sequence is CASGLGQGAQPQHF. CDR3 bases: TGTGCTAGTGGTCTGGGACAGGGGGCCCAGCCCCAGCATTTT.